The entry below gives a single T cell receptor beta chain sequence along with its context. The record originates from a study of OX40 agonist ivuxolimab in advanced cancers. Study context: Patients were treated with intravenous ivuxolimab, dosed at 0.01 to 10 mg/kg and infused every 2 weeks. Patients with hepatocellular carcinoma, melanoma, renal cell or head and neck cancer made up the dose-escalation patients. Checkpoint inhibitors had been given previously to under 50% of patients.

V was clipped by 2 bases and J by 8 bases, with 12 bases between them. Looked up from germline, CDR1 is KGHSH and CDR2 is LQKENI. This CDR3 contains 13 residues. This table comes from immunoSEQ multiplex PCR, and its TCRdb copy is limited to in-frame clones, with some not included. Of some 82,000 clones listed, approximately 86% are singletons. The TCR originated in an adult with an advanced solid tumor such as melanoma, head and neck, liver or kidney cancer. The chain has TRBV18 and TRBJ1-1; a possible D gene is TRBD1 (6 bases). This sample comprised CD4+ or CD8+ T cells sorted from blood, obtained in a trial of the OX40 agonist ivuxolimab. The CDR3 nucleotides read TGTGCCAGCTCACCAAGGTCAGGGGAAGAAGCTTTCTTT. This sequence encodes CASSPRSGEEAFF.